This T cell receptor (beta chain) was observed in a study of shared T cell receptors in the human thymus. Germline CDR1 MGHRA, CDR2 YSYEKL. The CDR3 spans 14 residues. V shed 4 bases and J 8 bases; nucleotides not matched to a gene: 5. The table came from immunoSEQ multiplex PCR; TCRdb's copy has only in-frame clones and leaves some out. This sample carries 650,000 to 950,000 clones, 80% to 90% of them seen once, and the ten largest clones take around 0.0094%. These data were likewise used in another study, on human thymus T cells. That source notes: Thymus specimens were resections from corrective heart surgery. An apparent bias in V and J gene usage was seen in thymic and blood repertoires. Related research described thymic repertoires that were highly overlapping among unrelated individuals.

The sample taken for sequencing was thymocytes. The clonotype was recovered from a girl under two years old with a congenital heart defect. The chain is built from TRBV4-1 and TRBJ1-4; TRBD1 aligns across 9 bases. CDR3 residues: CASSRDRAEEKLFF. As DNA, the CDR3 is TGCGCCAGCAGCCGGGACAGGGCTGAGGAAAAACTGTTTTTT.